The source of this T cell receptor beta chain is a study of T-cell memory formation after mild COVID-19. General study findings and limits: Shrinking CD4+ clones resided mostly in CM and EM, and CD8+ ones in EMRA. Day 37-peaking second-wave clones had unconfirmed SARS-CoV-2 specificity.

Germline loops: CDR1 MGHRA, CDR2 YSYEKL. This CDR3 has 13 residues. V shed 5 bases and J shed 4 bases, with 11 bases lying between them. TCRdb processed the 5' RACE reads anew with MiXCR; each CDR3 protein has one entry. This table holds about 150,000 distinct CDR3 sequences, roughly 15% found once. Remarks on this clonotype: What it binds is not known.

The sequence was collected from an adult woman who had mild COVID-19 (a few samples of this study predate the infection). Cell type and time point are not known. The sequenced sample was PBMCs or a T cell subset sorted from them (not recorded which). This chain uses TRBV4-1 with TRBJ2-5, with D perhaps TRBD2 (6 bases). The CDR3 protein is CASSGGTRETQYF. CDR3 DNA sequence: TGCGCCAGCAGCGGAGGGACTCGAGAGACCCAGTACTTC.